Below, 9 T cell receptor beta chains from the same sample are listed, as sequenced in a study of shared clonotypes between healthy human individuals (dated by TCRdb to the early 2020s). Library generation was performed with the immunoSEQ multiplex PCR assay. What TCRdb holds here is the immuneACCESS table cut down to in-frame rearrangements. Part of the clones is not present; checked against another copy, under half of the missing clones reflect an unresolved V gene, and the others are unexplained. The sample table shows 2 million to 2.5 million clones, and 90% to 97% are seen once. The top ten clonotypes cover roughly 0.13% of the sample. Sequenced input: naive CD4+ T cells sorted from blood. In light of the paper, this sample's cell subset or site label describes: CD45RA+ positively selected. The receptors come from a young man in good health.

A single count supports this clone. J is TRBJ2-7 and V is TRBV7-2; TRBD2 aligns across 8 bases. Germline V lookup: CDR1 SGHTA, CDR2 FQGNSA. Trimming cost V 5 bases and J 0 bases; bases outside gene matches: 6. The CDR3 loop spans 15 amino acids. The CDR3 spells CASSLSGIPSYEQYF. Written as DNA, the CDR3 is TGTGCCAGCAGCCTTAGCGGGATTCCCTCCTACGAGCAGTACTTC.

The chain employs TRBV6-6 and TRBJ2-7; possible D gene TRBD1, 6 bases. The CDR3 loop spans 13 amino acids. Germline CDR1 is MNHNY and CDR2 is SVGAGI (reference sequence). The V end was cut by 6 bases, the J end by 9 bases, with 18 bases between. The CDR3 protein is CASSYDRSFAQYF. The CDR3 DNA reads TGTGCCAGCAGCTACGACAGGAGCTTTGCGCAGTACTTC.

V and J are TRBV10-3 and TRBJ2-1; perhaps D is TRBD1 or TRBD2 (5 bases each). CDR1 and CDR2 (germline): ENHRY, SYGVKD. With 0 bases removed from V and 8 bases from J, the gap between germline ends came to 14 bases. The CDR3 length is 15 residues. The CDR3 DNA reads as TGTGCCATCAGTGAGTCGAGAGGGGCGTACGATGAGCAGTTCTTC. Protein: CAISESRGAYDEQFF.

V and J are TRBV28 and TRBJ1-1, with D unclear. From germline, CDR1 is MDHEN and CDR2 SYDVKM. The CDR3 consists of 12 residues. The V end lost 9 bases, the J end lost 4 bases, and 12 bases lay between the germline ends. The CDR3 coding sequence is TGTGCCAGTTACAGAATAACCACTGAAGCTTTCTTT. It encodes CASYRITTEAFF.

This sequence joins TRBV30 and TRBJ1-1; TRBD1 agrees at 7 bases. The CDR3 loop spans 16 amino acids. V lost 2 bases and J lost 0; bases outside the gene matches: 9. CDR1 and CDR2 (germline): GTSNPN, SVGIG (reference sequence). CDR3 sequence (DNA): TGTGCCTGGAGTTCCAGGGGGGGGAAACTGAACACTGAAGCTTTCTTT. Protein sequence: CAWSSRGGKLNTEAFF.

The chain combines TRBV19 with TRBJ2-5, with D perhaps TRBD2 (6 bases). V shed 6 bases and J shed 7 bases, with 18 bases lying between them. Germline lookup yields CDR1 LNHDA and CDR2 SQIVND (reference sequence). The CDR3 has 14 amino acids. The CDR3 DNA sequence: TGTGCCAGTAGAGACCGGGTCTGGGGAGGGACCCAGTACTTC. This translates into CASRDRVWGGTQYF.

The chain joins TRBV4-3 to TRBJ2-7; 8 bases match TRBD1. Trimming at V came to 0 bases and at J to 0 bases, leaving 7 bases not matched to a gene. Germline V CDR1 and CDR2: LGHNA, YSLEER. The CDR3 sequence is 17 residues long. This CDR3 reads CASSQDLSGGFSYEQYF. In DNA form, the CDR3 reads TGCGCCAGCAGCCAAGACCTCTCAGGGGGCTTCTCCTACGAGCAGTACTTC.

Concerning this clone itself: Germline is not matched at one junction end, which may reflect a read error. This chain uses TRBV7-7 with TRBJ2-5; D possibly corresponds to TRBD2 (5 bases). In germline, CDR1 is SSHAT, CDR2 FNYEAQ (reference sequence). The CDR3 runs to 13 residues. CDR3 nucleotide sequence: TGTGCTAGCAGCCTTGGACTTTTTGAGACCCAGTACTTC. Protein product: CASSLGLFETQYF.

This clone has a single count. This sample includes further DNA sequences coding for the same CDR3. The CDR3 is CASSLQGSNTEAFF. CDR3 nucleotides: TGTGCCAGCAGCCTACAGGGTTCTAACACTGAAGCTTTCTTT. The chain has TRBV5-6 and TRBJ1-1; a possible D gene is TRBD1 (6 bases). Germline-derived CDR1 and CDR2 are SGHDT and YYEEEE. V shed 4 bases and J shed 2 bases, with 12 bases lying between them. CDR3 size: 14 residues.